This TCR beta chain was profiled in a study of T cell responses to AZD1222 COVID-19 vaccine. Findings and limits, study-wide: Among AZD1222 vaccinees, only six were seropositive at baseline. The donors showed a predominance of white British ancestry and of females, with possible underestimation of clonal diversity. Distributed over spike, vaccine-associated CD4 TCRs predominated at 160-218 and 743-854.

TCRdb keeps only in-frame clones here, not all; method: immunoSEQ multiplex PCR. The sample lists roughly 100,000 clones, less than 85% seen once, with 11% to 15% in the top ten. Timing groups of about 4 and about 12 weeks for second doses were pooled. This clone was seen a handful of times. The target antigen is unknown. Germline CDR1 is SGHRS and CDR2 is YFSETQ. This CDR3 has 14 residues. Trimming pared 3 bases from V and 2 bases from J, leaving 11 bases between. The TCR sequence derives from an adult who received the AZD1222 COVID-19 vaccine. This chain connects TRBV5-1 to TRBJ1-2; D is uncertain. The specimen was peripheral blood, collected 28 days after the second AZD1222 dose. The CDR3 sequence: CASSSSGANYGYTF. The DNA for the CDR3 is TGCGCCAGCAGCTCGTCTGGCGCGAACTATGGCTACACCTTC. Full variable domain (remainder filled in from reference TRBV5-1 and TRBJ1-2): KAGVTQTPRYLIKTRGQQVTLSCSPISGHRSVSWYQQTPGQGLQFLFEYFSETQRNKGNFPGRFSGRQFSNSRSEMNVSTLELGDSALYLCASSSSGANYGYTFGSGTRLTVV.